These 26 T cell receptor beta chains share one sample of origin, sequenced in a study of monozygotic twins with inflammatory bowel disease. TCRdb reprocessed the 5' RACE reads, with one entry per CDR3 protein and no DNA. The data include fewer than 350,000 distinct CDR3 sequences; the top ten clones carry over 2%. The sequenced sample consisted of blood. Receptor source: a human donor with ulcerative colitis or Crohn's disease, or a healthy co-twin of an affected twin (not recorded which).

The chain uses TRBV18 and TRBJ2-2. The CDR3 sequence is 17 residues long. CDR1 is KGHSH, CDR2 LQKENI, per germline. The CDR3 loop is CASSPWAGVTNTGELFF.

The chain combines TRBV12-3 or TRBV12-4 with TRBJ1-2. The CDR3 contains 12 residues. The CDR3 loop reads CASTYAGVGYTF.

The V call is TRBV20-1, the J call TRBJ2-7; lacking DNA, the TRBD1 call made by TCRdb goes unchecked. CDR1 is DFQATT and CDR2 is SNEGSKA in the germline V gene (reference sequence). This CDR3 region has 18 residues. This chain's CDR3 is CSARLQGVRLKNNYEQYF.

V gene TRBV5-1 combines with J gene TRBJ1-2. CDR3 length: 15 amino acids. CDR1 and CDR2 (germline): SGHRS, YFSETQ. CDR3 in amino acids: CASSVGLGLNYGYTF.

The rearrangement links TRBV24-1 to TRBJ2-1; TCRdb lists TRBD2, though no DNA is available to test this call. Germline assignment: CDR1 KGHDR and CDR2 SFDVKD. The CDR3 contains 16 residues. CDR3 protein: CATSDPLAGGDNEQFF.

The CDR3 sequence: CASSQDIHSYGYTF. This chain links TRBV4-3 with TRBJ1-2. The CDR3 is 14 residues long. Germline CDR1 reads LGHNA; CDR2 reads YSLEER.

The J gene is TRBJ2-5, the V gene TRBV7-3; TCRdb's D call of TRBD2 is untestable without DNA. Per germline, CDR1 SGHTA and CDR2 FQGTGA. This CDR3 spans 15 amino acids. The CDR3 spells CASSTRRSSTETQYF.

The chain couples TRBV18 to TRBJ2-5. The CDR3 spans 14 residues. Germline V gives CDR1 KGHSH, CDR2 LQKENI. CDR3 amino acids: CASSNGQDSETQYF. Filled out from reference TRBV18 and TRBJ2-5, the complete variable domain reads NAGVMQNPRHLVRRRGQEARLRCSPMKGHSHVYWYRQLPEEGLKFMVYLQKENIIDESGMPKERFSAEFPKEGPSILRIQQVVRGDSAAYFCASSNGQDSETQYFGPGTRLLVL.

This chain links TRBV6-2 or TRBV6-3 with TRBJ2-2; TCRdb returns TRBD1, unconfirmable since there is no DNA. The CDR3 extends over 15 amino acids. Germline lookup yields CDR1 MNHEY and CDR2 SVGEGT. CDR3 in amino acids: CASSYSRQDSGELFF.

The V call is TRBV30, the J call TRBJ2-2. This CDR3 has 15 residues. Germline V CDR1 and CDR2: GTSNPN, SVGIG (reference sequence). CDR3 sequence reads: CAWSVRQINTGELFF.

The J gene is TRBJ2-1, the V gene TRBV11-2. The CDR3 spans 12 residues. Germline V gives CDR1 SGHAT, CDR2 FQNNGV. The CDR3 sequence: CASSLLESEQFF.

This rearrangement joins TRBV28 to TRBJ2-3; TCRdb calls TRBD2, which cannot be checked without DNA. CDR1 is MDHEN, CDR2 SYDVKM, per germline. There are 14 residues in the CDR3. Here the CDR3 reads CASVSGTFTDTQYF.

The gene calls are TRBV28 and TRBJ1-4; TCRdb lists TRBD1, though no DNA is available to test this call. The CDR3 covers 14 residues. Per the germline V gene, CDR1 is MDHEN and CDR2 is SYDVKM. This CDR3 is CASRGTGQGEKLFF.

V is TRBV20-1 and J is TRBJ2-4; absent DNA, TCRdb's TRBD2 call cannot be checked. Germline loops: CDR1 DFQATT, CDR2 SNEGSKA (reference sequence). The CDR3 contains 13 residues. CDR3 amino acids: CSARTSGGDIQYF.

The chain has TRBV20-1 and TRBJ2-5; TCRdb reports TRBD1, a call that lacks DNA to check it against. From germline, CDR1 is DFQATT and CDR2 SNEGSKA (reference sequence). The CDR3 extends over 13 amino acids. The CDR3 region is CSATKGAKETQYF.

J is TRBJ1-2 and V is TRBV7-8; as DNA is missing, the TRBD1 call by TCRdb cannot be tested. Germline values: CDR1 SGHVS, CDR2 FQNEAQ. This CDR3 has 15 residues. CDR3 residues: CASNSITGPLQGYTF. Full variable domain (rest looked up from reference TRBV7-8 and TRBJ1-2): GAGVSQSPRYKVAKRGQDVALRCDPISGHVSLFWYQQALGQGPEFLTYFQNEAQLDKSGLPSDRFFAERPEGSVSTLKIQRTQQEDSAVYLCASNSITGPLQGYTFGSGTRLTVV.

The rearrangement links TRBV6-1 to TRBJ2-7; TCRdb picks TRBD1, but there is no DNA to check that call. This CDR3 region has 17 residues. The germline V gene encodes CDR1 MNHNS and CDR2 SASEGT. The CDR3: CASTPLLLRRGPYEQYF.

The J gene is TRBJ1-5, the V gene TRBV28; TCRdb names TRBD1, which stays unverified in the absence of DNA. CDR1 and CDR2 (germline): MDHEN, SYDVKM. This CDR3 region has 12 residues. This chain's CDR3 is CASSLRPGPQHF.

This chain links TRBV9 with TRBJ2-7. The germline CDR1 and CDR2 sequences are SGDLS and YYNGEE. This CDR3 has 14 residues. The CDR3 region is CASSVEPHPREQYF.

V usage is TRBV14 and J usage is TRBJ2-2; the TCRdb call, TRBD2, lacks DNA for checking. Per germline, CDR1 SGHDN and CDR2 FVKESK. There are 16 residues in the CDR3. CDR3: CASSQEKGWNTGELFF.

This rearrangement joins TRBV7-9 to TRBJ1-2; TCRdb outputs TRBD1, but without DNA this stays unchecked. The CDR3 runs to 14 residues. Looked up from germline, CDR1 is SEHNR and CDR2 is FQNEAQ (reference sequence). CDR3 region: CASSSYRGNYGYTF.

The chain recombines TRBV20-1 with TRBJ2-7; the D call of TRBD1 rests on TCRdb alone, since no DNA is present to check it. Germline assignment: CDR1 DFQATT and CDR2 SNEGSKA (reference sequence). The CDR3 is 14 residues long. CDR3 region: CSASWGGGKDEQYF.

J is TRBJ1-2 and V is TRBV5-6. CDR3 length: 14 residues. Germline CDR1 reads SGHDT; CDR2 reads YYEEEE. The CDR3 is CASSLRTAGYGYTF.

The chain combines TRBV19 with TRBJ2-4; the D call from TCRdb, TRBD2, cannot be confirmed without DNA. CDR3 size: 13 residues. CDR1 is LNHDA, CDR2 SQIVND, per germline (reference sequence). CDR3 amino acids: CATSLRGRNIQYF. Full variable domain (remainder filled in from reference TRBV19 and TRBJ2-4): DGGITQSPKYLFRKEGQNVTLSCEQNLNHDAMYWYRQDPGQGLRLIYYSQIVNDFQKGDIAEGYSVSREKKESFPLTVTSAQKNPTAFYLCATSLRGRNIQYFGAGTRLSVL.

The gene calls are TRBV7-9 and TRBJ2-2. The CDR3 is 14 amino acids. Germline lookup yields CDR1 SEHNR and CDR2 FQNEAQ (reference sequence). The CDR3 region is CASSLAGNTGELFF.

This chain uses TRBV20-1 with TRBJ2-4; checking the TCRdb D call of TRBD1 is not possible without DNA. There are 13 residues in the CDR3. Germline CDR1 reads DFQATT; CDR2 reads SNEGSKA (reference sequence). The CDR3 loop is CSARVPGGNIQYF.